The clone carrying this TCR beta chain occurred once. Its antigen is undetermined. Sequencing was performed with immunoSEQ multiplex PCR; in TCRdb, only in-frame clones are kept and a portion is missing. The sample records around 2,000,000 clones, 90% to 95% being singletons. The sample belongs to a study of shared clonotypes between healthy human individuals. Regarding the study as a whole: Large sequencing depth failed to make sorted-subset sequencing complete, rarefaction showed. Clonotype sharing levels among donors were expected to vary with sequencing depth.

In the naive CD8 group, cells lacked CD45RO and were positively selected for CCR7, so terminally differentiated effector memory CD45RA+ cells were left out. The V end lost 1 base, the J end lost 8 bases, and 16 bases lay between the germline ends. The length of the CDR3 is 15 residues. CDR1 is SGHNT and CDR2 is YYREEE in the germline V gene (reference sequence). The chain links TRBV5-4 to TRBJ1-3, with a possible D match to TRBD1 (6 bases). This TCR was recovered from a man younger than 35 in good health. Some clones in this sample may be carry-over from other donors' samples. Sequencing was carried out using naive CD8+ T cells from PBMCs. CDR3 amino acids: CASSLPGHPSHTIYF. The CDR3 region has the DNA TGTGCCAGCAGCTTGCCGGGACACCCTAGTCACACCATATATTTT.